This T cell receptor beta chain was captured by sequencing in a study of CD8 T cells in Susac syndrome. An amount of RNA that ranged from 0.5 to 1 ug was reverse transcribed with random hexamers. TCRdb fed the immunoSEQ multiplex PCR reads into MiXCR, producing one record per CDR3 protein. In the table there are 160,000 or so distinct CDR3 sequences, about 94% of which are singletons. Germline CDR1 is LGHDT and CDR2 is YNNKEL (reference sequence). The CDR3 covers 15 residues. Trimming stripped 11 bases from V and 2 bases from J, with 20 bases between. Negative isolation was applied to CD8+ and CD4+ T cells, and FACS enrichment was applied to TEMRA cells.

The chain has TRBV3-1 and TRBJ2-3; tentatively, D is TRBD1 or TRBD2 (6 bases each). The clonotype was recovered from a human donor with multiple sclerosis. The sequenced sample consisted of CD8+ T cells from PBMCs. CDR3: CASFLTGAPTDTQYF. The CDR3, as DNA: TGTGCCTCCTTCCTCACGGGGGCCCCCACAGATACGCAGTATTTT.